The present entry profiles one T cell receptor (beta chain) with its context. The clone's antigen remains unknown. The record has no base qualities; no much larger clone is one base away. Genomic DNA was extracted from sorted cells for sequencing of the TCRbeta CDR3 region. The immunoSEQ Assay was used to sequence the TCRbeta CDR3 regions. The source is immuneACCESS, and TCRdb retained only in-frame sequences with V and J called. Part of the clones is not carried over; for the studies checked, unresolved V genes explain less than half of this, and the remainder is unexplained. Here the sample has 45,000 to 50,000 clones; around 87% occur a single time. The ten largest clonotypes hold around 2% of the sample. From a lookup of the germline V gene (reference sequence), CDR1 and CDR2 are SGHNT and YYREEE. V and J lose 0 bases and 8 bases, and a span of 11 bases separates them. The CDR3 goes from the cysteine to the phenylalanine over 14 residues. Of the read, only the CDR3 DNA is kept; its 42 bases are in frame from base 1.

This sample is drawn from a study of OX40 agonist ivuxolimab in advanced cancers. About the investigation overall: The costimulatory receptor OX40 (CD134) was targeted by ivuxolimab, a fully human IgG2 agonistic monoclonal antibody. Intravenous ivuxolimab was administered to patients every 2 weeks at six dose levels: 0.01, 0.1, 0.3, 1.5, 3 and 10 mg/kg. Of the roughly 51 patients in dose escalation, some 19 had hepatocellular carcinoma, approximately 15 had melanoma, 9 had renal cell carcinoma and 9 had head and neck cancer. A male proportion of 70% to 90% and a mean age of 60 years, ranging from about 20 to 80, were recorded for the dose-escalation cohort. Patients were allowed to have had prior anti-PD-1, anti-PD-L1 or anti-CTLA-4 therapy, and 40% of the dose-escalation patients had been treated with checkpoint inhibitors. Partial responses occurred in three dose-escalation patients: two with cutaneous melanoma and one with hepatocellular carcinoma. The purpose of peripheral TCRbeta sequencing was to test whether ivuxolimab changed TCR sequence diversity and led to clonal T-cell expansion. The monotherapy dose-escalation portion (N ≈ 56 patients) of the phase I ivuxolimab trial is reported in the paper. Overall results and qualifications from the work: On average, CD8+ T cells showed more expanded clones than CD4+ T cells after ivuxolimab. Low levels of normalized T-cell clonal expansion were also seen in some nonresponding patients. Which antigens the clonally expanded peripheral T cells were specific for was not determined. In partial responders in the 0.1-3.0 mg/kg groups, normalized peripheral clonal expansion was found to be among the lowest, especially among CD8+ T cells. At doses from 0.1 to 3.0 mg/kg, clonal expansion was seen in both CD4+ and CD8+ blood T cells between baseline and week 6.

Patients with a history of autoimmune disease or receiving systemic immunosuppression were excluded from the trial. Peripheral blood for TCR sequencing was collected from all dose cohorts at baseline, on cycle 4 day 1, and on cycle 7 day 1. Samples came from an open-label, multicenter, first-in-human phase I dose-escalation trial of ivuxolimab. Adults with locally advanced or metastatic melanoma, renal cell carcinoma, hepatocellular carcinoma or head and neck squamous cell carcinoma were enrolled in the trial. CD4+ and CD8+ T cells were sorted separately from peripheral blood before TCR sequencing.

This receptor chain uses TRBV5-4 and TRBJ1-4; TRBD1 is a weak D gene call, 5 bases matching. This material consisted of CD4+ or CD8+ T cells sorted from blood, taken in a trial of the OX40 agonist ivuxolimab. This clonotype was sampled from an adult with an advanced solid tumor such as melanoma, head and neck, liver or kidney cancer. The nucleotide sequence is TGTGCCAGCAGCTTGGAAGGGGTTAGGGAAAAACTGTTTTTT. Its protein reads: CASSLEGVREKLFF.